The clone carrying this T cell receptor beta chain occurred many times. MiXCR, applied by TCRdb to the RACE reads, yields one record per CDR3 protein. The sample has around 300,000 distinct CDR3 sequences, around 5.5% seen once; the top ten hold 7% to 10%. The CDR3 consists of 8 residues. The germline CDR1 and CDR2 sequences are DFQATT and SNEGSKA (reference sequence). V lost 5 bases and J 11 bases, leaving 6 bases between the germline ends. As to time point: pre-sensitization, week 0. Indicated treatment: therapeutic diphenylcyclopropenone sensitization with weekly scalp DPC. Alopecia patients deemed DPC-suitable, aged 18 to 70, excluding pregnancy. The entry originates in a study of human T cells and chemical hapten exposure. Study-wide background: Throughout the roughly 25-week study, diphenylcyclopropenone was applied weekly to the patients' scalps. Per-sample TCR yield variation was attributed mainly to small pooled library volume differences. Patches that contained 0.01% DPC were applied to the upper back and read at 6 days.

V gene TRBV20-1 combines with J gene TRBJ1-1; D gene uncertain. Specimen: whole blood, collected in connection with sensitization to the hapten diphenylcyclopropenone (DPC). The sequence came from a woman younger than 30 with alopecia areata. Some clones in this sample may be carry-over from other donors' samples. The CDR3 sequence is CSAPGAFF. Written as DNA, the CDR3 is TGCAGTGCTCCCGGGGCTTTCTTT.